The 10 T cell receptor beta chains given below trace back to one sample, sequenced in a study of blood T cell repertoires in COVID-19. The data were produced by immunoSEQ multiplex PCR, yet TCRdb's version contains in-frame clones alone and is incomplete. The data show roughly 75,000 clones, roughly 90% seen once. The sequenced material came from peripheral blood. The receptor source for this set is a man aged 55 to 70 with acute or convalescent COVID-19.

The gene calls are TRBV18 and TRBJ2-7; 11 nucleotides match TRBD1. CDR1 is KGHSH and CDR2 is LQKENI in the germline V gene. The CDR3 consists of 21 residues. The junction had 21 bases not matched to a gene; V was cut back by 1 base and J by 4 bases. CDR3 sequence: CASSPRVVGTGGSGRLYEQYF. CDR3 sequence (DNA): TGTGCCAGCTCACCACGAGTTGTGGGGACAGGGGGTAGCGGGAGATTGTACGAGCAGTACTTC.

The chain combines TRBV7-9 with TRBJ1-5; TRBD1 agrees at 8 bases. After removal of 7 bases from V and 4 bases from J, the junction contained 3 bases not matched to a gene. There are 13 residues in the CDR3. Germline V gene data show CDR1 as SEHNR and CDR2 as FQNEAQ (reference sequence). In DNA form, the CDR3 reads TGTGCCAGCACCGGGACAGGTAATCAGCCCCAGCATTTT. This codes for CASTGTGNQPQHF.

The rearrangement uses TRBV24-1 and TRBJ2-2; TRBD1 agrees at 7 bases. This CDR3 has 15 residues. CDR1 KGHDR and CDR2 SFDVKD come from the germline V gene. The V segment lost 9 bases and the J segment 1 base; nucleotides outside the gene matches: 7. This CDR3 reads CATSPGTVNTGELFF. CDR3 DNA: TGTGCCACCTCACCAGGGACAGTGAACACCGGGGAGCTGTTTTTT.

This chain uses TRBV11-3 with TRBJ1-1; 7 bases map to TRBD1. The CDR3 spans 16 residues. Germline lookup yields CDR1 SGHNT and CDR2 YENEEA. V shed 3 bases, J shed 0 bases, and the junction held 7 bases outside the gene matches. This chain's CDR3 is CASSLEGTVLNTEAFF. CDR3 DNA: TGTGCCAGCAGCTTGGAAGGGACAGTACTGAACACTGAAGCTTTCTTT.

This chain connects TRBV27 to TRBJ2-3, with D tentatively TRBD1 (6 bases). Germline V lookup: CDR1 MNHEY, CDR2 SMNVEV (reference sequence). Trimming removed 1 base at V and 5 bases at J, with 13 bases between. The CDR3 length is 15 residues. The CDR3 is CASSLWGQGRDTQYF. The CDR3 coding sequence is TGTGCCAGCAGTTTATGGGGGCAGGGACGAGATACGCAGTATTTT.

This clone occurred once. Here the CDR3 reads CASSQVRGYNEQFF. Here the CDR3 DNA reads TGTGCCAGCAGCCAAGTCCGGGGCTACAATGAGCAGTTCTTC. The rearrangement links TRBV3-1 (or the pseudogene TRBV3-2) to TRBJ2-1, with D tentatively TRBD2 (5 bases). Germline assignment: CDR1 LGHDT and CDR2 YNNKEL (reference sequence). V was cut by 1 base and J by 3 bases, with 7 bases left in between. The CDR3 runs to 14 residues.

V usage is TRBV5-6 and J usage is TRBJ1-4; a weak D match, TRBD1 (6 bases). The germline gives CDR1 SGHDT, CDR2 YYEEEE. V was cut by 2 bases and J by 6 bases, with 17 bases left in between. This CDR3 region has 16 residues. CDR3 sequence (DNA): TGTGCCAGCAGCTTCAGAACTACAGGGTTGGATGAAAAACTGTTTTTT. It is translated as CASSFRTTGLDEKLFF. The full variable domain, its missing parts supplied by reference TRBV5-6 and TRBJ1-4, is DAGVTQSPTHLIKTRGQQVTLRCSPKSGHDTVSWYQQALGQGPQFIFQYYEEEERQRGNFPDRFSGHQFPNYSSELNVNALLLGDSALYLCASSFRTTGLDEKLFFGSGTQLSVL.

This chain connects TRBV19 to TRBJ2-3, with a tentative D call TRBD2 (5 bases). Germline CDR1 and CDR2: LNHDA and SQIVND (reference sequence). CDR3 length equals 14 residues. V was pared by 5 bases and J by 2 bases, with 11 bases between. The CDR3 DNA is TGTGCCAGTAGTGCTCCGGGAAACACAGATACGCAGTATTTT. Its translation is CASSAPGNTDTQYF.

The chain carries TRBV9 and TRBJ1-1; D may be TRBD1 (6 bases). The V gene lost 2 bases and the J gene lost 4 bases, with 12 bases spanning the gap. The CDR3 runs 14 residues. Germline CDR1 SGDLS, CDR2 YYNGEE. The CDR3 here is CASSVRGLGTEAFF. Here the CDR3 DNA reads TGTGCCAGCAGCGTCAGGGGTTTGGGCACTGAAGCTTTCTTT.

CDR3 sequence reads: CASSLSPGMNTEAFF. Written as DNA, the CDR3 is TGTGCCAGCAGTTTATCGCCAGGCATGAACACTGAAGCTTTCTTT. The chain couples TRBV27 to TRBJ1-1; D is ambiguous. This CDR3 spans 15 amino acids. Germline V gene lookup returns CDR1 MNHEY and CDR2 SMNVEV (reference sequence). Trimming took off 0 bases at V and 0 bases at J, with 8 bases between the two ends.